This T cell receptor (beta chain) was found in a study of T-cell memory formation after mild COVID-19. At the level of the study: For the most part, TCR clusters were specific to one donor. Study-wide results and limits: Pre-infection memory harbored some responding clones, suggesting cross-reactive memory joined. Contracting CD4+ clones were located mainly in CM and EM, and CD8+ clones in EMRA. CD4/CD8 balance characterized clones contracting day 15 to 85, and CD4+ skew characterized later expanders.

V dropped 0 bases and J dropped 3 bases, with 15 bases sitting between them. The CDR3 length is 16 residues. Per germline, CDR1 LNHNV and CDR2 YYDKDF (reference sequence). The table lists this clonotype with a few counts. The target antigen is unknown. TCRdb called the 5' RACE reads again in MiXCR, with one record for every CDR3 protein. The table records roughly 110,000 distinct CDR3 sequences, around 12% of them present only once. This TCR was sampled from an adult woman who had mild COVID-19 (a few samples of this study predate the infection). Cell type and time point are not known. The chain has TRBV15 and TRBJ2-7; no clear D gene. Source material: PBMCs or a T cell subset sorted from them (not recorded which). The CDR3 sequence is CATSRDPQDVYYEQYF. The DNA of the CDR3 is TGTGCCACCAGCAGAGACCCTCAGGACGTTTACTACGAGCAGTACTTC.